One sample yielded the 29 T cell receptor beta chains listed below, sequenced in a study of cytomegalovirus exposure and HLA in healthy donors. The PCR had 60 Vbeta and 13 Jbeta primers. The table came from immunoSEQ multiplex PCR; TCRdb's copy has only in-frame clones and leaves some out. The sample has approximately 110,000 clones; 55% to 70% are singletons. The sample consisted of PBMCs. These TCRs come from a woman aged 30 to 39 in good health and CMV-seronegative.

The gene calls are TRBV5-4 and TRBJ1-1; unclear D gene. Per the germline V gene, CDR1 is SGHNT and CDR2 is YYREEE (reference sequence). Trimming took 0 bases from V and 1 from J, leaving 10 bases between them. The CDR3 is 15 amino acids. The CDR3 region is CASSLAPQTNTEAFF. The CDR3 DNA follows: TGTGCCAGCAGCTTGGCCCCACAAACGAACACTGAAGCTTTCTTT. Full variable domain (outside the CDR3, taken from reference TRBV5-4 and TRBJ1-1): ETGVTQSPTHLIKTRGQQVTLRCSSQSGHNTVSWYQQALGQGPQFIFQYYREEENGRGNFPPRFSGLQFPNYSSELNVNALELDDSALYLCASSLAPQTNTEAFFGQGTRLTVV.

CDR3: CASSIGPNSPLHF. The DNA of the CDR3 is TGTGCCAGTAGTATTGGCCCTAATTCACCCCTCCACTTT. The chain combines TRBV19 with TRBJ1-6; D gene uncertain. Trimming took 3 bases from V and 6 from J, leaving 6 bases between them. Germline V gene sequence: CDR1 LNHDA, CDR2 SQIVND (reference sequence). The CDR3 extends over 13 amino acids.

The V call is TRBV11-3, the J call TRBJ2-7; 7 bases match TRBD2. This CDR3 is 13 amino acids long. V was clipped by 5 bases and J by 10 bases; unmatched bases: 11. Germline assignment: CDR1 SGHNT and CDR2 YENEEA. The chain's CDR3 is CASSIRSEREQYF. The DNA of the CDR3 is TGTGCCAGCAGCATTCGTTCCGAGCGGGAACAGTACTTC.

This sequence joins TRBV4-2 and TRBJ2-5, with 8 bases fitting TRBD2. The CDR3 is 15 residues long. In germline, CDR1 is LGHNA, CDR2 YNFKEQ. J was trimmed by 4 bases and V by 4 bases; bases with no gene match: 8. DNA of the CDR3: TGTGCCAGCAGCCCTCGAGCGGGACTAGGAGAGACCCAGTACTTC. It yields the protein CASSPRAGLGETQYF.

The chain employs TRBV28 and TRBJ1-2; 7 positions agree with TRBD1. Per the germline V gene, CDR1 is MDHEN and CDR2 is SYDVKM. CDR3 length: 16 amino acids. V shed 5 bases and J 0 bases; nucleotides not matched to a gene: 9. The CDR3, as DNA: TGTGCCAGCAGTCCCCACAGGGGCCAAGCTAACTATGGCTACACCTTC. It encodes CASSPHRGQANYGYTF.

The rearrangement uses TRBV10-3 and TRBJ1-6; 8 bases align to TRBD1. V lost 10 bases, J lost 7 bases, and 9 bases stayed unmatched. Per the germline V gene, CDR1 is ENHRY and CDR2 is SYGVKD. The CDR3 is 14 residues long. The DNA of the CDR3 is TGTGCCAGCAGCGCCGGGACAGGAAATTCACCCCTCCACTTT. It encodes CASSAGTGNSPLHF.

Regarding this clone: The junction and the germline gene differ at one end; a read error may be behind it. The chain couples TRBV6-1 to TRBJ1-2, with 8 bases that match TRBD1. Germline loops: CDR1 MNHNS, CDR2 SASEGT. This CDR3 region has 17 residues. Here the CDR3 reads CAGSDPGQGPLSYGYTF. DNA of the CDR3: TGTGCCGGCAGTGACCCTGGACAGGGCCCCTTGAGCTATGGCTACACCTTC.

CDR3 sequence (DNA): TGTGCCAGCAGCTTAGGGGGGACTGTTAATGAGCAGTTCTTC. As protein: CASSLGGTVNEQFF. The gene calls are TRBV7-2 and TRBJ2-1; the D gene is possibly TRBD2 (6 bases). There are 14 residues in the CDR3. Trimming took off 1 base at V and 7 bases at J, with 11 bases between the two ends. Germline values: CDR1 SGHTA, CDR2 FQGNSA.

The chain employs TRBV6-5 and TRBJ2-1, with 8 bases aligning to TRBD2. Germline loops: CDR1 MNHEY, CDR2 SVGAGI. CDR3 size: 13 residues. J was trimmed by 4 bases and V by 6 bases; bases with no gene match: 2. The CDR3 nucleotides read TGTGCCAGCAGGGGGACTAGTTACAATGAGCAGTTCTTC. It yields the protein CASRGTSYNEQFF.

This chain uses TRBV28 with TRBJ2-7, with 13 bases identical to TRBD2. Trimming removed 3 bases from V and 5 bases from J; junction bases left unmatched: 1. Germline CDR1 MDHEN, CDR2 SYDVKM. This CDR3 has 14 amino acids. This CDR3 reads CASSFGLAGDEQYF. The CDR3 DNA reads TGTGCCAGCAGTTTCGGACTAGCGGGAGACGAGCAGTACTTC.

The CDR3 is CASSFWTEDEGNTIYF. CDR3 DNA sequence: TGTGCCAGCAGCTTTTGGACAGAGGACGAAGGAAACACCATATATTTT. V is TRBV7-9 and J is TRBJ1-3; possibly TRBD1 for D (6 bases). Germline CDR1 and CDR2: SEHNR and FQNEAQ (reference sequence). The CDR3 extends over 16 amino acids. Trimming left V 3 bases short and J 4 bases short, with 16 bases between.

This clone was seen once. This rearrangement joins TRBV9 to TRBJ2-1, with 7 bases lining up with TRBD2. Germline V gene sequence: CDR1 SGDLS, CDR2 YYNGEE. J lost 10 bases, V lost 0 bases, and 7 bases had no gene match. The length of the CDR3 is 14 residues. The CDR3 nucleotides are TGTGCCAGCAGCGTAGAGGAGCGGGGAGGGGAGCAGTTCTTC. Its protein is CASSVEERGGEQFF.

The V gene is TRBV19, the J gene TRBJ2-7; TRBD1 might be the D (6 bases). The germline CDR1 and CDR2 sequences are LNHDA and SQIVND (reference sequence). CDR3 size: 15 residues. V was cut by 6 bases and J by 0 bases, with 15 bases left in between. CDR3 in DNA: TGTGCCAGTAGCCCCGGACAGTTCAGCTCCTACGAGCAGTACTTC. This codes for CASSPGQFSSYEQYF.

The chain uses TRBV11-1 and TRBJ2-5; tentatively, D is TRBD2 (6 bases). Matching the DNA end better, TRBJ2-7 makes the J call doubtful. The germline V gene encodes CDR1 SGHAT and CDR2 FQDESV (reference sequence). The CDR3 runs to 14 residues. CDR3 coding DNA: TGTGCCAGCAGCTTAAGCGGGCCTACCTACGAGCAGTACTTC. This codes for CASSLSGPTYEQYF.

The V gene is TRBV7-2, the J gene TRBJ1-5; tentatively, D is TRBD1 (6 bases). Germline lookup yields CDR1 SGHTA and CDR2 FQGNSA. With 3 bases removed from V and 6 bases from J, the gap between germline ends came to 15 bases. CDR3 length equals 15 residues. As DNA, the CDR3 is TGTGCCAGCAGCTTTGTCTCAGGGGTGGGTCAGCCCCAGCATTTT. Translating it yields CASSFVSGVGQPQHF.

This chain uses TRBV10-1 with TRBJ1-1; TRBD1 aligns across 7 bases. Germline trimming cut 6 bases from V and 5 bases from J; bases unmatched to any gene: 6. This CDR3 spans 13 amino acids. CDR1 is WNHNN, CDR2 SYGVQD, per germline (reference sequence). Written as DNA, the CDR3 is TGCGCCAGCAGGCCTTCAGGGGGTACTGAAGCTTTCTTT. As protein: CASRPSGGTEAFF.

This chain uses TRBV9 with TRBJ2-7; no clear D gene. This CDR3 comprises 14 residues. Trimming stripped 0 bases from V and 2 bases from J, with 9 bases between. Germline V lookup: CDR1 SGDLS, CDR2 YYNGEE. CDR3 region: CASSVDQDPYEQYF. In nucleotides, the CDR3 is TGTGCCAGCAGCGTAGACCAGGATCCCTACGAGCAGTACTTC.

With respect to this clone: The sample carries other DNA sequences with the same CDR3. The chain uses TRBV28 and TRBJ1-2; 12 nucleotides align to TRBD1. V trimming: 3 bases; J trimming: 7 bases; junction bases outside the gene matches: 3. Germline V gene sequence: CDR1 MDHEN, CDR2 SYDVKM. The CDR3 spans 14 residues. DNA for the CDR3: TGTGCCAGCAGTTTGGGACAGGGGGCGCTTGGCTACACCTTC. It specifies CASSLGQGALGYTF.

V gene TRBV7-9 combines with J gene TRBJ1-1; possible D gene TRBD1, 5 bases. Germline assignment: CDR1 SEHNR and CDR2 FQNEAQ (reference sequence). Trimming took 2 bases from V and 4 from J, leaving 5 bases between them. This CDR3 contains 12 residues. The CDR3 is CASSLRGTEAFF. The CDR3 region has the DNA TGTGCCAGCAGCTTAAGGGGCACTGAAGCTTTCTTT.

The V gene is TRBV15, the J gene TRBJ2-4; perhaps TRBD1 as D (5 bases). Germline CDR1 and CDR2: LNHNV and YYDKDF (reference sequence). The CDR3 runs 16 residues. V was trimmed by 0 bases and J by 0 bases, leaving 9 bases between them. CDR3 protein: CATSRDQGTAKNIQYF. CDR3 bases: TGTGCCACCAGCAGAGATCAGGGTACAGCCAAAAACATTCAGTACTTC.

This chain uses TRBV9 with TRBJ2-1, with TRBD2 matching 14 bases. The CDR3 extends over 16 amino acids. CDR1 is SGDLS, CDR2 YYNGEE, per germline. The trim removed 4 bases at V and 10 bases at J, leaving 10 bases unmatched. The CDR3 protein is CASSFGTSGSSSEQFF. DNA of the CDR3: TGTGCCAGCAGCTTCGGGACTAGCGGGAGTTCTTCGGAGCAGTTCTTC.

The CDR3 nucleotides read TGCGCCAGCAGCAGACTTTACGCCGTCAATGAGCAGTTCTTC. Translating gives CASSRLYAVNEQFF. The chain uses TRBV4-1 and TRBJ2-1, with unresolved D. V gave up 5 bases and J gave up 6 bases, with 14 bases separating them. This CDR3 comprises 14 residues. From germline, CDR1 is MGHRA and CDR2 YSYEKL.

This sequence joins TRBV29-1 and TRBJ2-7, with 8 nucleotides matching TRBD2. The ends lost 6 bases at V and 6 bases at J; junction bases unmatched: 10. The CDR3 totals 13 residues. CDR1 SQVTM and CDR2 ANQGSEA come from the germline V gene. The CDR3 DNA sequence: TGCAGCGTAGGGGTGGGGACTAGTGTCGAGCAGTACTTC. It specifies CSVGVGTSVEQYF.

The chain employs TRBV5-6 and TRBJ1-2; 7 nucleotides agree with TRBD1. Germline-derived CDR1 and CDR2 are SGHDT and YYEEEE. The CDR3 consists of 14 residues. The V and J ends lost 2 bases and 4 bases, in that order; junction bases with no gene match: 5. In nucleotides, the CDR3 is TGTGCCAGCAGCTTAGGACAGGTTCCCTATGGCTACACCTTC. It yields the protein CASSLGQVPYGYTF.

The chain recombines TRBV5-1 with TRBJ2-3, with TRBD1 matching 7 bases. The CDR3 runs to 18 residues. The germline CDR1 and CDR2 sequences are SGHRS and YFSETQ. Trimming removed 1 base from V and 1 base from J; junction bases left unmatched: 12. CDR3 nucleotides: TGCGCCAGCAGCTTGAGGTTTTTGGGGGACAGTGGCACAGATACGCAGTATTTT. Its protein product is CASSLRFLGDSGTDTQYF.

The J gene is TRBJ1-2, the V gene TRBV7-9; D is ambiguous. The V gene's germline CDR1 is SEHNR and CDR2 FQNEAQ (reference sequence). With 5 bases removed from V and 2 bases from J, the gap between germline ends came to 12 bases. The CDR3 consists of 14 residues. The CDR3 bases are TGTGCCAGCAGCCCTCCGCCGCAGAACTATGGCTACACCTTC. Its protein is CASSPPPQNYGYTF.

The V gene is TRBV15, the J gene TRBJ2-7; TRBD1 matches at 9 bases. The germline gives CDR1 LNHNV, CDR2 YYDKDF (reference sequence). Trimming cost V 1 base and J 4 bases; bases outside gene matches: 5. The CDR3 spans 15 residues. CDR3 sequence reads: CATSRAGQGQYEQYF. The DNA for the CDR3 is TGTGCCACCAGCAGAGCCGGACAGGGGCAGTACGAGCAGTACTTC.

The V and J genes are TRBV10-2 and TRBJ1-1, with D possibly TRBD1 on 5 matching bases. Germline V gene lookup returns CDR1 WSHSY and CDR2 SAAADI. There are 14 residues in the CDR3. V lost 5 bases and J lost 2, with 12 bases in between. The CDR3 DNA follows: TGCGCCAGCAGTACCGGGGGTTCTAACACTGAAGCTTTCTTT. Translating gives CASSTGGSNTEAFF.

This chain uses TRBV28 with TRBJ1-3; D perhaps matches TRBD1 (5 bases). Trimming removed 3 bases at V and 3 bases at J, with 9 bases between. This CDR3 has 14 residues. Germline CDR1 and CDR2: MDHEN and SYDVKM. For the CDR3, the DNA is TGTGCCAGCAGTTTTTTTACAGGTGGAAACACCATATATTTT. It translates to CASSFFTGGNTIYF.